The 27 T cell receptor beta chains below come from one sample, sequenced in a study of follicular helper T cells after annual influenza vaccination. Time point described: 2014-2015 season, pre-vaccination. Data came from immunoSEQ multiplex PCR; TCRdb stores just in-frame clones and leaves some out. The data show 6,500 to 10,000 clones, with 80% to 90% seen just once and around 0.98% held by the top ten. Sequenced material: CXCR5+ CD38- circulating T follicular helper cells from blood, taken on the day of influenza vaccination. Subset of the sample: circulating Tfh, non-naive CD4+CXCR5+PD-1+ (ICOS+CD38+ or ICOS-CD38-). These receptors were taken from an adult who received the influenza vaccine.

This chain joins TRBV11-2 and TRBJ1-4; 8 bases map to TRBD1. The CDR3 is made up of 14 amino acids. V lost 5 bases to trimming and J lost 10 bases; unmatched junction nucleotides: 9. Germline CDR1 is SGHAT and CDR2 is FQNNGV. CDR3 sequence reads: CASSPSRDRRKLFF. In nucleotides, the CDR3 is TGTGCCAGCAGCCCTAGCCGGGACAGGAGAAAACTGTTTTTT.

V and J are TRBV6-5 and TRBJ2-4; D is uncertain. The length of the CDR3 is 16 residues. Germline V lookup: CDR1 MNHEY, CDR2 SVGAGI. Deletions cut 4 bases from V and 1 base from J, with 14 bases between. As DNA, the CDR3 is TGTGCCAGCAGTTCCCGTGGCACCCGCGCCAAAAACATTCAGTACTTC. Translated, it gives CASSSRGTRAKNIQYF.

The V and J genes are TRBV5-4 and TRBJ2-1, with D tentatively TRBD2 (6 bases). V was pared by 0 bases and J by 0 bases, with 10 bases between. The CDR3 covers 16 residues. The V gene's germline CDR1 is SGHNT and CDR2 YYREEE (reference sequence). As DNA, the CDR3 is TGTGCCAGCAGCTTGGGGGGGGTGAGCTCCTACAATGAGCAGTTCTTC. Translated, it gives CASSLGGVSSYNEQFF.

This clone was recorded once. The rearrangement joins TRBV6-5 to TRBJ2-1; 8 positions match TRBD2. Per the germline V gene, CDR1 is MNHEY and CDR2 is SVGAGI. V trimming: 0 bases; J trimming: 7 bases; junction bases outside the gene matches: 2. There are 14 residues in the CDR3. CDR3 residues: CASSYSSGGNEQFF. CDR3 DNA: TGTGCCAGCAGTTACTCCAGCGGGGGAAATGAGCAGTTCTTC.

The chain links TRBV5-1 to TRBJ1-5, with D possibly being TRBD1 (6 bases). The germline V gene encodes CDR1 SGHRS and CDR2 YFSETQ. Trimming took 4 bases from V and 4 from J, leaving 12 bases between them. This CDR3 is 14 amino acids long. The CDR3 region is CASSAGGANQPQHF. Written as DNA, the CDR3 is TGCGCCAGCAGCGCCGGGGGCGCGAATCAGCCCCAGCATTTT. Complete variable domain (other parts from reference TRBV5-1 and TRBJ1-5): KAGVTQTPRYLIKTRGQQVTLSCSPISGHRSVSWYQQTPGQGLQFLFEYFSETQRNKGNFPGRFSGRQFSNSRSEMNVSTLELGDSALYLCASSAGGANQPQHFGDGTRLSIL.

The genes are TRBV7-6 and TRBJ2-1; no firm D call. V dropped 4 bases and J dropped 6 bases, with 7 bases sitting between them. Germline V gene lookup returns CDR1 SGHVS and CDR2 FNYEAQ. This CDR3 has 12 amino acids. The CDR3 here is CASSSNGNEQFF. The DNA for the CDR3 is TGTGCCAGCAGCTCCAACGGCAATGAGCAGTTCTTC.

The chain carries TRBV11-2 and TRBJ2-1; 10 positions agree with TRBD2. The CDR3 runs to 15 residues. CDR1 is SGHAT and CDR2 is FQNNGV in the germline V gene. The ends lost 5 bases at V and 7 bases at J; junction bases unmatched: 8. Here the CDR3 DNA reads TGTGCCAGCAGCCCACTAGGAGCGGGGGGGAATGAGCAGTTCTTC. It translates to CASSPLGAGGNEQFF. The full variable domain, its missing parts supplied by reference TRBV11-2 and TRBJ2-1, is EAGVAQSPRYKIIEKRQSVAFWCNPISGHATLYWYQQILGQGPKLLIQFQNNGVVDDSQLPKDRFSAERLKGVDSTLKIQPAKLEDSAVYLCASSPLGAGGNEQFFGPGTRLTVL.

Here the CDR3 reads CASSLAGGSYEQYF. The CDR3 nucleotides are TGTGCCAGCAGCTTGGCGGGAGGATCCTACGAGCAGTACTTC. The chain recombines TRBV7-2 with TRBJ2-7; 8 positions agree with TRBD2. The ends lost 3 bases at V and 1 base at J; junction bases unmatched: 2. CDR3 length: 14 residues. The germline V gene has CDR1 SGHTA and CDR2 FQGNSA.

The rearrangement uses TRBV5-1 and TRBJ2-5; D tentatively reads TRBD1 or TRBD2 (6 bases each). Germline-derived CDR1 and CDR2 are SGHRS and YFSETQ. The ends were cut back, 1 base at V and 5 bases at J, with 18 bases in the middle. The CDR3 spans 16 residues. CDR3 region: CASSLITAGQGETQYF. DNA of the CDR3: TGCGCCAGCAGCTTGATAACGGCGGGGCAGGGGGAGACCCAGTACTTC. The whole variable domain, filled in from reference TRBV5-1 and TRBJ2-5, reads KAGVTQTPRYLIKTRGQQVTLSCSPISGHRSVSWYQQTPGQGLQFLFEYFSETQRNKGNFPGRFSGRQFSNSRSEMNVSTLELGDSALYLCASSLITAGQGETQYFGPGTRLLVL.

This clone was counted once. This sequence joins TRBV5-1 and TRBJ1-1; D is perhaps TRBD1 (5 bases). The CDR3 is 15 amino acids. The V end lost 8 bases, the J end lost 4 bases, and 21 bases lay between the germline ends. CDR1 is SGHRS, CDR2 YFSETQ, per germline. As DNA, the CDR3 is TGCGCCAGTAACTACCAGGGCCCGGGGCTCACTGAAGCTTTCTTT. Protein product: CASNYQGPGLTEAFF.

This clone was seen only a few times. The chain links TRBV5-4 to TRBJ1-1, with D possibly being TRBD1 (5 bases). This CDR3 contains 15 residues. Germline-derived CDR1 and CDR2 are SGHNT and YYREEE (reference sequence). Trimming stripped 4 bases from V and 1 base from J, with 14 bases between. In DNA, the CDR3 is TGTGCCAGCAGCCCGGGAGAGAGGGGGAACACTGAAGCTTTCTTT. Protein sequence: CASSPGERGNTEAFF. Together with reference TRBV5-4 and TRBJ1-1, the CDR3 gives the full variable domain: ETGVTQSPTHLIKTRGQQVTLRCSSQSGHNTVSWYQQALGQGPQFIFQYYREEENGRGNFPPRFSGLQFPNYSSELNVNALELDDSALYLCASSPGERGNTEAFFGQGTRLTVV.

The chain joins TRBV10-3 to TRBJ1-5; possibly TRBD1 for D (5 bases). V was cut by 6 bases and J by 3 bases, with 12 bases left in between. CDR1 is ENHRY and CDR2 is SYGVKD in the germline V gene. The CDR3 is 14 residues long. This chain's CDR3 is CAIRKEGDNQPQHF. The CDR3 DNA sequence: TGTGCCATCAGAAAAGAAGGGGACAATCAGCCCCAGCATTTT.

CDR3 nucleotides: TGTGCCAGCAGCCAAGATGGGGGTCGAAGGGGCGGTTCACCCCTCCACTTT. It is translated as CASSQDGGRRGGSPLHF. J is TRBJ1-6 and V is TRBV4-2; tentative D call: TRBD1 (5 bases). Trimming cost V 0 bases and J 9 bases, with 18 bases left between them. Germline V lookup: CDR1 LGHNA, CDR2 YNFKEQ. The CDR3 has 17 amino acids.

The rearrangement uses TRBV16 and TRBJ2-1; D remains unclear. This CDR3 contains 15 residues. V gave up 1 base and J gave up 4 bases, with 11 bases separating them. CDR1 and CDR2 from the germline V gene are KGHSY and FQNENV. The CDR3 region is CASSQWQVEYNEQFF. As DNA, the CDR3 is TGTGCCAGCAGCCAATGGCAGGTGGAGTACAATGAGCAGTTCTTC.

This clone occurred once. The chain has TRBV6-4 and TRBJ2-1; 13 nucleotides agree with TRBD2. Germline-derived CDR1 and CDR2 are MRHNA and SNTAGT. Trimming took 7 bases from V and 2 from J; bases not matched to a gene: 5. The CDR3 sequence is 16 residues long. The CDR3 sequence is CASNRTSGGTYNEQFF. The CDR3 DNA reads as TGTGCCAGCAACAGGACTAGCGGGGGCACCTACAATGAGCAGTTCTTC.

This clone appeared a few times. V and J are TRBV6-5 and TRBJ1-2; TRBD1 is a possible D gene (5 bases). The length of the CDR3 is 12 residues. The germline V gene has CDR1 MNHEY and CDR2 SVGAGI. The V end lost 6 bases, the J end lost 2 bases, and 7 bases lay between the germline ends. As DNA, the CDR3 is TGTGCCAGCAGCTGGGACAACTATGGCTACACCTTC. Its translation is CASSWDNYGYTF.

This sequence joins TRBV30 and TRBJ2-7; perhaps TRBD1 as D (5 bases). Trimming pared 3 bases from V and 3 bases from J, leaving 15 bases between. This CDR3 has 14 amino acids. Germline V gene lookup returns CDR1 GTSNPN and CDR2 SVGIG (reference sequence). CDR3 sequence: CAWSTGRRVYEQYF. The CDR3 region has the DNA TGTGCCTGGAGCACCGGGCGCAGGGTCTACGAGCAGTACTTC.

The sample holds one count of this clone. This chain's CDR3 is CASSPPKADDTQYF. DNA for the CDR3: TGTGCCAGCTCACCACCAAAAGCCGACGATACGCAGTATTTT. The chain uses TRBV18 and TRBJ2-3; D is unclear. The CDR3 loop spans 14 amino acids. CDR1 and CDR2 (germline): KGHSH, LQKENI. V lost 0 bases and J 6 bases, leaving 10 bases between the germline ends.

V gene TRBV18 combines with J gene TRBJ2-5, with D unresolved. The CDR3 extends over 14 amino acids. CDR1 and CDR2 from the germline V gene are KGHSH and LQKENI. V was shortened by 2 bases and J by 5 bases, with 12 bases between the two germline ends. For the CDR3, the DNA is TGTGCCAGCTCACCAAGTAGCCCGCGGGAGACCCAGTACTTC. Its translation is CASSPSSPRETQYF.

The chain employs TRBV2 and TRBJ1-2; no clear D gene. V was pared by 0 bases and J by 7 bases, with 6 bases between. Germline V gene sequence: CDR1 SNHLY, CDR2 FYNNEI. The CDR3 is 12 amino acids. The CDR3 sequence: CASSEAQAGYTF. The CDR3 bases are TGTGCCAGCAGTGAAGCGCAGGCTGGCTACACCTTC.

The V and J genes are TRBV5-1 and TRBJ2-5, with D tentatively TRBD2 (7 bases). The CDR3 has 16 residues. CDR1 SGHRS and CDR2 YFSETQ come from the germline V gene. The V and J ends lost 0 bases and 2 bases respectively, with 14 bases between them. The CDR3 protein is CASSLVGGAGQETQYF. The CDR3 coding sequence is TGCGCCAGCAGCTTGGTTGGGGGGGCAGGTCAAGAGACCCAGTACTTC.

The V call is TRBV29-1, the J call TRBJ1-3; D not certain. The length of the CDR3 is 13 residues. The germline V gene encodes CDR1 SQVTM and CDR2 ANQGSEA. V was clipped by 3 bases and J by 2 bases, with 8 bases between them. The CDR3 nucleotides read TGCAGCGTTGACGAGGGAACTGGAAACACCATATATTTT. Its translation: CSVDEGTGNTIYF.

This chain joins TRBV9 and TRBJ2-5; TRBD1 is a possible D gene (6 bases). The CDR3 length is 14 residues. Deletions cut 0 bases from V and 1 base from J, with 7 bases between. The germline CDR1 and CDR2 sequences are SGDLS and YYNGEE. CDR3 region: CASSVGGLQETQYF. The CDR3 nucleotides are TGTGCCAGCAGCGTAGGGGGGCTCCAAGAGACCCAGTACTTC.

This clone was seen more than once but under ten times. The chain uses TRBV10-1 and TRBJ1-6, with a weak D call TRBD1 (5 bases). The CDR3 is made up of 13 amino acids. CDR1 and CDR2 from the germline V gene are WNHNN and SYGVQD (reference sequence). V dropped 4 bases and J dropped 6 bases, with 7 bases sitting between them. The CDR3 here is CASSAGSNSPLHF. CDR3 bases: TGCGCCAGCAGTGCAGGGAGTAATTCACCCCTCCACTTT.

The chain couples TRBV7-2 to TRBJ1-4, with D unresolved. Trimming removed 1 base from V and 7 bases from J, with 16 bases in between. The CDR3 has 16 amino acids. CDR1 and CDR2 (germline): SGHTA, FQGNSA. Here the CDR3 DNA reads TGTGCCAGCAGCTTAGTCGGCCCAGTTGAGGGTGAAAAACTGTTTTTT. Residues: CASSLVGPVEGEKLFF.

Only a few counts were recorded for this clone. The genes are TRBV5-1 and TRBJ2-7, with D maybe TRBD1 (5 bases). This CDR3 comprises 14 residues. The V gene's germline CDR1 is SGHRS and CDR2 YFSETQ. The ends were cut back, 3 bases at V and 7 bases at J, with 17 bases in the middle. CDR3: CASSWTIPTREQYF. The DNA for the CDR3 is TGCGCCAGCAGCTGGACAATTCCTACGAGAGAGCAGTACTTC.

V is TRBV7-2 and J is TRBJ2-7, with TRBD2 identical over 7 bases. Germline V CDR1 and CDR2: SGHTA, FQGNSA. The CDR3 is 13 amino acids. The ends lost 7 bases at V and 3 bases at J; junction bases unmatched: 6. DNA of the CDR3: TGTGCCAGCACGGGGGGAGAGAACTACGAGCAGTACTTC. Translating gives CASTGGENYEQYF.